A selection of T cell receptor beta chains follows, all from one sample in a study. TCRdb reprocessed the 5' RACE reads via MiXCR and lists one record per CDR3 protein. The sample contains approximately 60,000 distinct CDR3 sequences, approximately 23% of which appear only once. Sample: memory CD4+ T cells sorted from a lymph node. The receptors derive from a female donor with breast cancer. The CDR3 runs from the conserved cysteine through the conserved F or W. D genes are given only for firm matches. Expanded clones are given a class, and other clones once, few, many or no size at all.

size	V	D	J	DNA	CDR3
many	TRBV29-1	TRBD1	TRBJ1-2	TGCAGCGTTGAGGGGGGGACAGGGGATGGCTACACCTTC	CSVEGGTGDGYTF
.	TRBV7-2	.	TRBJ2-5	TGTGCCAGCAGCCGATTCACCGGACAGCAAGAGACCCAGCACTTC	CASSRFTGQQETQHF
few	TRBV6-1	.	TRBJ1-5	TGTGCCAGCAGCGGACAGCCGTATAGCAATCAGCCCCAGCATTTT	CASSGQPYSNQPQHF
few	TRBV4-3	.	TRBJ2-3	TGCGCCAGCAGCCAAGATCTTTACAGGGACACAGATACGCAGTATTTT	CASSQDLYRDTDTQYF
many	TRBV6-5	.	TRBJ1-5	TGTGCCAGCAAGAGGACGGCCGATAGCAATCAGCCCCAGCATTTT	CASKRTADSNQPQHF
few	TRBV11-1	.	TRBJ2-7	TGTGCCAGCAGCTCCGGGATCTCCTACGAGCAGTACTTC	CASSSGISYEQYF
few	TRBV7-9	.	TRBJ1-6	TGTGCCAGCAGCTTAACAGGGACGGGATCACCCCTCCACTTT	CASSLTGTGSPLHF
.	TRBV10-2	.	TRBJ1-5	TGCGCCAGCAGTGGATCAGACCTGGGTCAGCCCCAGCATTTT	CASSGSDLGQPQHF
.	TRBV7-2	.	TRBJ1-3	TGTGCCAGCAGCTTAGCGATAGGGAATGGAAACACCATATATTTT	CASSLAIGNGNTIYF
few	TRBV28	.	TRBJ2-7	TGTGCCAGCAGAACCTACGCCGTGCAGTACTTC	CASRTYAVQYF
.	TRBV7-2	.	TRBJ2-3	TGTGCCAGCAGCTTATCGGTGTTTGGCACAGATACGCAGTATTTT	CASSLSVFGTDTQYF
few	TRBV24-1	.	TRBJ1-2	TGTGCCACCAGTCCTGATCGGTTGGGTGGCTACACCTTC	CATSPDRLGGYTF
few	TRBV5-6	TRBD2	TRBJ2-5	TGTGCCAGCAGCATAAGAAGCGGGAGGATCTTAGAGACCCAGTACTTC	CASSIRSGRILETQYF
few	TRBV28	TRBD1	TRBJ1-2	TGTGCCAGCAGTTTCAGGGCTCGGACAGGAGCCTATGGCTACACCTTC	CASSFRARTGAYGYTF
many	TRBV24-1	.	TRBJ2-3	TGTGCCACCAGTGATCGGACTCCCACAGATACGCAGTATTTT	CATSDRTPTDTQYF
few	TRBV12-3/TRBV12-4	.	TRBJ1-5	TGTGCCAGCAGTTTGAGTGGAGGAGGGACCCAGCCCCAGCATTTT	CASSLSGGGTQPQHF
.	TRBV20-1	.	TRBJ1-3	TGCAGTGCTTCTACAGGAAGCTCTGGAAACACCATATATTTT	CSASTGSSGNTIYF
many	TRBV6-5	TRBD1	TRBJ1-5	TGTGCCAGCAGGACAGGGAGCGGAAGGCCCCAGCATTTT	CASRTGSGRPQHF
.	TRBV28	.	TRBJ2-1	TGTGCCAGCAGTTCCCATGCGACAGGTTCATTTGCTCTCTTC	CASSSHATGSFALF
many	TRBV11-3	.	TRBJ2-1	TGTGCCAGCAGCTTAGTTTCTGGCCGGTGGCTCAGGGAGCAGTTCTTC	CASSLVSGRWLREQFF
.	TRBV18	TRBD1	TRBJ2-5	TGTGCCAGCTCACCGCGTCGGGACAGCATGCAAGAGACCCAGTACTTC	CASSPRRDSMQETQYF
many	TRBV20-1	.	TRBJ2-5	TGCAGTGCTAAATCGCCGTGGGGATTAGAGACCCAGTACTTC	CSAKSPWGLETQYF
.	TRBV6-1	.	TRBJ1-5	TGTGCCAGCAGTGAAGTGTTCCAGGGTAACGCTCAGTCCCAGCATTTT	CASSEVFQGNAQSQHF
few	TRBV27	.	TRBJ1-3	TGTGCCAGCAGGAGCAGAGCCTCTGGAAACACCATATATTTT	CASRSRASGNTIYF
many	TRBV5-1	.	TRBJ1-1	TGCGCCAGCAGCATCCAGGGTGCGCCTGAAGCTTTCTTT	CASSIQGAPEAFF
.	TRBV5-1	.	TRBJ2-1	TGCGCCAGCAGCTTGGGACGGCTAACCTCCTACAATGAGCAGTTCTTC	CASSLGRLTSYNEQFF
few	TRBV15	.	TRBJ1-1	TGTGCCACCAGCAGGGATGCCGGCGGCTTGAACACTGAAGCTTTCTTT	CATSRDAGGLNTEAFF
few	TRBV9	.	TRBJ2-5	TGTGCCAGCAGCGTGCCGGGGGGCTACCAAGAGACCCAGTACTTC	CASSVPGGYQETQYF
.	TRBV3-1	.	TRBJ1-1	TGTGCCAGCAGCCACCTCGGCGCGAACACTGAAGCTTTCTTT	CASSHLGANTEAFF
.	TRBV3-1	TRBD2	TRBJ2-6	TGTGCCAGCAGCCAGGGTCGACTAGCGGGAGCCGCAGGGGCCAACGTCCTGACTTTC	CASSQGRLAGAAGANVLTF
.	TRBV20-1	.	TRBJ1-5	TGCAGTGCTAGGGGGCAGAGCAATCAGCCCCAGCATTTT	CSARGQSNQPQHF